The rows below give T cell receptor beta chains drawn from one sample of a study of T cell changes during pregnancy in multiple sclerosis. Data came from immunoSEQ multiplex PCR; TCRdb stores just in-frame clones and leaves some out. This table holds under 75,000 clones, about 89% found once. Here the sequenced sample was CD4+ T cells from peripheral blood mononuclear cells, taken after pregnancy. Every receptor here comes from a female donor in good health, enrolled as a control in a pregnancy study. Each CDR3 is given with its conserved first and last residue. The order of the fields is CDR3 DNA, CDR3 protein, J gene, clone size, V gene, D gene. The D gene is left open where the match is weak. Some rows mark clone size as missing; the rest say once, few, many or name a class of expanded clone.

cdr3_nt: TGTGCCGGCGGACGGGGGTATAATTCACCCCTCCACTTT
cdr3_aa: CAGGRGYNSPLHF
j_call: TRBJ1-6
clone_size: .
v_call: TRBV10-3
d_call: .

cdr3_nt: TGTGCCAGTAGTATCTCTGCCGCGGGACAGGGGAAGGGCTACACCTTC
cdr3_aa: CASSISAAGQGKGYTF
j_call: TRBJ1-2
clone_size: .
v_call: TRBV19
d_call: TRBD1

cdr3_nt: TGTGCCGGGGGGAGAGGGATTACTGAAGCTTTCTTT
cdr3_aa: CAGGRGITEAFF
j_call: TRBJ1-1
clone_size: many
v_call: TRBV30
d_call: .

cdr3_nt: TGCGCCAGCAGCTCGGACAGGAACACCGGGGAGCTGTTTTTT
cdr3_aa: CASSSDRNTGELFF
j_call: TRBJ2-2
clone_size: .
v_call: TRBV5-1
d_call: .

cdr3_nt: TGTGCCAGCAGCGCCGACAGGGGGTGGTGGGACACTGAAGCTTTCTTT
cdr3_aa: CASSADRGWWDTEAFF
j_call: TRBJ1-1
clone_size: .
v_call: TRBV5-6
d_call: TRBD1

cdr3_nt: TGTGCCAGCAGTGCCCCTACAGGCTATGGCTACGAGCAGTACTTC
cdr3_aa: CASSAPTGYGYEQYF
j_call: TRBJ2-7
clone_size: .
v_call: TRBV2
d_call: .

cdr3_nt: TGTGCCAGCAGCTCCCAGGGGGCTGGTACTGAAGCTTTCTTT
cdr3_aa: CASSSQGAGTEAFF
j_call: TRBJ1-1
clone_size: .
v_call: TRBV11-2
d_call: TRBD1

cdr3_nt: TGTGCCAGTAGTATGGTCAGGGGCTACGAGCAGTACTTC
cdr3_aa: CASSMVRGYEQYF
j_call: TRBJ2-7
clone_size: few
v_call: TRBV19
d_call: .

cdr3_nt: TGTGCCAGCAGCAAAAGGACAGGGTTAAAAACTGAAGCTTTCTTT
cdr3_aa: CASSKRTGLKTEAFF
j_call: TRBJ1-1
clone_size: .
v_call: TRBV11-3
d_call: TRBD1

cdr3_nt: TGTGCCAGCAGCAGCAAGGGGACCTTC
cdr3_aa: CASSSKGTF
j_call: TRBJ1-2
clone_size: .
v_call: TRBV27
d_call: .